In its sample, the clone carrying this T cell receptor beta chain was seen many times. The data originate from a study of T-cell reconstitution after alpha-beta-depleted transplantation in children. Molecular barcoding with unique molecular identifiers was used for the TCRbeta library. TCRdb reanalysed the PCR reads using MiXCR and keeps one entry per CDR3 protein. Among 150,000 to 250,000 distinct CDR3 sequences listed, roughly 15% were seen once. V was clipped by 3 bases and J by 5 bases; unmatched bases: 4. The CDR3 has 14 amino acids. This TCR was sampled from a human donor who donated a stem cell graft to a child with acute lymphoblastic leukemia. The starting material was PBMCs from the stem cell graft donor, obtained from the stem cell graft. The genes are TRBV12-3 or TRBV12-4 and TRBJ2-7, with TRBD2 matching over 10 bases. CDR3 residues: CASSLSSGSNEQYF. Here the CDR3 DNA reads TGTGCCAGCAGTTTGTCTAGCGGGAGTAACGAGCAGTACTTC.